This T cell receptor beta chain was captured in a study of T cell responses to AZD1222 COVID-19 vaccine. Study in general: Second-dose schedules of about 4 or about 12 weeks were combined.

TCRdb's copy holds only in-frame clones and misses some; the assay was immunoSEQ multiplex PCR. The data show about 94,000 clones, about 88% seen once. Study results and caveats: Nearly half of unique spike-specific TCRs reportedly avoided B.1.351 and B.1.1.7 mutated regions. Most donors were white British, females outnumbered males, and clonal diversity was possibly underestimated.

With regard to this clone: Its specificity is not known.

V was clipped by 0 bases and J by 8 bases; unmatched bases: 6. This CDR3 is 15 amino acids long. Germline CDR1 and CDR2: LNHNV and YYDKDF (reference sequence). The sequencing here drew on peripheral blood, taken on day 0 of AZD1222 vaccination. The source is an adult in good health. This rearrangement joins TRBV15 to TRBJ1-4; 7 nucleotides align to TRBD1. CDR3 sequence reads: CATSRETTGWEKLFF. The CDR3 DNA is TGTGCCACCAGCAGAGAAACGACAGGGTGGGAAAAACTGTTTTTT.